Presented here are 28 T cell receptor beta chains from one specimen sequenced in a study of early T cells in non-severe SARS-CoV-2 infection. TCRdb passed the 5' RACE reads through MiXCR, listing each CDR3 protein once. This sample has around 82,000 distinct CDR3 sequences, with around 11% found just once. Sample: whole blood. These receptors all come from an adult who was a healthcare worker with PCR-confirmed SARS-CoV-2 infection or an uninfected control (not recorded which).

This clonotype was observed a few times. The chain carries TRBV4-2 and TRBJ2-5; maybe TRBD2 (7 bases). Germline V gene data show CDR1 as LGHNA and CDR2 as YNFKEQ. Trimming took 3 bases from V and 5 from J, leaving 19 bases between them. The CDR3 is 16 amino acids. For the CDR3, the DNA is TGTGCCAGCAGCCAGGGTCCGAGGGGGGGTACCGAGACCCAGTACTTC. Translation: CASSQGPRGGTETQYF.

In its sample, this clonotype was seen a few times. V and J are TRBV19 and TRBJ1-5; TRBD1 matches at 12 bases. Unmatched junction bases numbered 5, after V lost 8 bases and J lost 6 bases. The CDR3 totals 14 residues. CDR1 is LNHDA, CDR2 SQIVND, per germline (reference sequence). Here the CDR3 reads CASSGTGGGQPQHF. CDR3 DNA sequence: TGTGCCAGTTCCGGGACAGGGGGCGGTCAGCCCCAGCATTTT.

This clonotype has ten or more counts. The CDR3 region is CATSDSDRVTYNEQFF. The CDR3 coding sequence is TGTGCCACCAGTGATTCGGACAGGGTGACCTACAATGAGCAGTTCTTC. The V call is TRBV24-1, the J call TRBJ2-1, with 8 nucleotides matching TRBD1. J was trimmed by 2 bases and V by 2 bases; bases with no gene match: 4. The germline V gene has CDR1 KGHDR and CDR2 SFDVKD. The CDR3 is 16 amino acids.

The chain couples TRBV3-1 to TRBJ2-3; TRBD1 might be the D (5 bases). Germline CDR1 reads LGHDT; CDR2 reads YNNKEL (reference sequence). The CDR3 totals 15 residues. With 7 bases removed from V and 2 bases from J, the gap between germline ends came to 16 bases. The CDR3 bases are TGTGCCAGCACCTTATACCAGGGCCACACAGATACGCAGTATTTT. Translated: CASTLYQGHTDTQYF.

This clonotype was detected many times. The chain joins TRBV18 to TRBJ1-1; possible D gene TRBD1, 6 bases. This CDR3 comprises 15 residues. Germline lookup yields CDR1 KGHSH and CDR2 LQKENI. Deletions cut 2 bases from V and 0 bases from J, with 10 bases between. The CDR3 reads CASSPRGAMNTEAFF. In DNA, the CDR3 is TGTGCCAGCTCACCAAGGGGGGCTATGAACACTGAAGCTTTCTTT.

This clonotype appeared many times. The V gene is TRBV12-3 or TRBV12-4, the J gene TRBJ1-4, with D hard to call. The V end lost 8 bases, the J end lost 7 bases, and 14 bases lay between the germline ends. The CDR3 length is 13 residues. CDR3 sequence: CASAMYRGEKLFF. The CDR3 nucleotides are TGTGCCAGCGCTATGTACCGGGGTGAAAAACTGTTTTTT.

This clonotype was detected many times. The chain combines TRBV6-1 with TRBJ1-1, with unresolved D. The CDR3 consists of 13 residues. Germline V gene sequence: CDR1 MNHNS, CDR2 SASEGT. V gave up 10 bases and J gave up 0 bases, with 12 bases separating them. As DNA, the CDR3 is TGTGCCATTCGGTTATTAATGAACACTGAAGCTTTCTTT. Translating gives CAIRLLMNTEAFF.

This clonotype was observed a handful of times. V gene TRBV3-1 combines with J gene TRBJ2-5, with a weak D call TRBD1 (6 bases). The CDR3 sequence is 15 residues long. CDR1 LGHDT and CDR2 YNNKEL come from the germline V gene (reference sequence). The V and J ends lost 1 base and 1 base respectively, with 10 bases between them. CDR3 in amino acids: CASSQGLDSQETQYF. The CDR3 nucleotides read TGTGCCAGCAGCCAAGGACTGGACAGCCAAGAGACCCAGTACTTC.

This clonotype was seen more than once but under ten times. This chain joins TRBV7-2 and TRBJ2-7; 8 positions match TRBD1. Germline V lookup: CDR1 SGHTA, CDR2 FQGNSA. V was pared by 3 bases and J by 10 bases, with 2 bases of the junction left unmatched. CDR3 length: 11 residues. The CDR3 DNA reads TGTGCCAGCAGCTTCGGGACAGGCCAGTACTTC. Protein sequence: CASSFGTGQYF.

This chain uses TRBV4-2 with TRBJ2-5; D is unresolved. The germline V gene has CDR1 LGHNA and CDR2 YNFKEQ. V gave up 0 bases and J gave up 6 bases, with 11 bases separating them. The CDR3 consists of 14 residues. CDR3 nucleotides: TGTGCCAGCAGCCAAGAGAGGAGCCTCAAGACCCAGTACTTC. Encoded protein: CASSQERSLKTQYF.

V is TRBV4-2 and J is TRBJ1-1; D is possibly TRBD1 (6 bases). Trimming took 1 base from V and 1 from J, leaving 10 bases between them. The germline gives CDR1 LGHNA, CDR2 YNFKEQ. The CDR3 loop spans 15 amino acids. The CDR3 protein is CASSQVQTGNTEAFF. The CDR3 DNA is TGTGCCAGCAGCCAAGTTCAGACAGGGAACACTGAAGCTTTCTTT.

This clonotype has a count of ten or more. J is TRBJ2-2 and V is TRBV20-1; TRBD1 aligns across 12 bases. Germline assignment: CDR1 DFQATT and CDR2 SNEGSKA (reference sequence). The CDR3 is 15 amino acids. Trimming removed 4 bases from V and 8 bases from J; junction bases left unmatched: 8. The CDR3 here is CSAKPGTGGSGELFF. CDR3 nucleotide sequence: TGCAGTGCTAAACCCGGGACAGGGGGCTCGGGGGAGCTGTTTTTT.

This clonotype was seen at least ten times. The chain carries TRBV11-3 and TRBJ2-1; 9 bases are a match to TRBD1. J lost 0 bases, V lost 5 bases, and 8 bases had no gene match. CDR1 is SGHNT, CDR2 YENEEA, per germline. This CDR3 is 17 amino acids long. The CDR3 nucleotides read TGTGCCAGCAGCCCCCCAGGGACAGGGAACTCCTACAATGAGCAGTTCTTC. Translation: CASSPPGTGNSYNEQFF. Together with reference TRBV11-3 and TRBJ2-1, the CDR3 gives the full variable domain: EAGVVQSPRYKIIEKKQPVAFWCNPISGHNTLYWYLQNLGQGPELLIRYENEEAVDDSQLPKDRFSAERLKGVDSTLKIQPAELGDSAVYLCASSPPGTGNSYNEQFFGPGTRLTVL.

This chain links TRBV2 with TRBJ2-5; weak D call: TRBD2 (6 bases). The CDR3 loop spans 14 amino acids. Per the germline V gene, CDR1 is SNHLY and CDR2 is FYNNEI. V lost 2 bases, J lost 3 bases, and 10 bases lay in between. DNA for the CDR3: TGTGCCAGCAGTGAATTACGGGGGAAAGAGACCCAGTACTTC. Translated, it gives CASSELRGKETQYF. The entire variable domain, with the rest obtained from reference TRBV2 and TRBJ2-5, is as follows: EPEVTQTPSHQVTQMGQEVILRCVPISNHLYFYWYRQILGQKVEFLVSFYNNEISEKSEIFDDQFSVERPDGSNFTLKIRSTKLEDSAMYFCASSELRGKETQYFGPGTRLLVL.

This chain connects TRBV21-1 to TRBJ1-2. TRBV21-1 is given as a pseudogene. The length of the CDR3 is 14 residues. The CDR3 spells CASSKRVGNYGYTF. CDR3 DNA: TGTGCCAGCAGCAAACGGGTTGGAAACTATGGCTACACCTTC.

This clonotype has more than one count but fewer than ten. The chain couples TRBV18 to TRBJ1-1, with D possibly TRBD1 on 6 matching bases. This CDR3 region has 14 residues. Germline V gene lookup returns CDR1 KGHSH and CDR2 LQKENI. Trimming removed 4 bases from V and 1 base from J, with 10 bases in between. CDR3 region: CASSRETGNTEAFF. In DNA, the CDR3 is TGTGCCAGCTCACGGGAGACAGGGAACACTGAAGCTTTCTTT.

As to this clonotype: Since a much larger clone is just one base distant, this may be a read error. The DNA for the CDR3 is TGTGCCAGCAGACAAGAGACCCAGTACTTC. Encoded protein: CASRQETQYF. The V call is TRBV6-2 or TRBV6-3, the J call TRBJ2-5; D is undetermined. V lost 6 bases and J 2 bases, leaving 1 base between the germline ends. From germline, CDR1 is MNHEY and CDR2 SVGEGT. This CDR3 is built from 10 residues.

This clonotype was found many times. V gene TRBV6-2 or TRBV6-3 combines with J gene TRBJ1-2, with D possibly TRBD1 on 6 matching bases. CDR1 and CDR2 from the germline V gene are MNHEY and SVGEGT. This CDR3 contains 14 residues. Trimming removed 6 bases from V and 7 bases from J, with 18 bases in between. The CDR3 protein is CASRRDTGGGGYTF. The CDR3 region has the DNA TGTGCCAGCAGGAGGGACACCGGCGGTGGTGGCTACACCTTC.

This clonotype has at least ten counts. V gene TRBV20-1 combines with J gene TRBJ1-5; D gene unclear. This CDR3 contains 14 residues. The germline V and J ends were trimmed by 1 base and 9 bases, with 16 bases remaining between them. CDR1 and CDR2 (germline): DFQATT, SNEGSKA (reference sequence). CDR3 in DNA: TGCAGTGCTAGAGTTGGCACACGAATGTCGCCCCAGCATTTT. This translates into CSARVGTRMSPQHF.

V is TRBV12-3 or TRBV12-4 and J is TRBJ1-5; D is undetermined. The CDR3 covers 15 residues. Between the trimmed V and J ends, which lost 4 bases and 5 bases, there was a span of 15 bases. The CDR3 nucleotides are TGTGCCAGCAGTTCCCGGTTGGGGAGAGATCAGCCCCAGCATTTT. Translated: CASSSRLGRDQPQHF.

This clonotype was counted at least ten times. CDR3 residues: CSAKDTSLDYEQYF. The CDR3 DNA follows: TGCAGCGCAAAAGACACGTCCTTAGATTACGAGCAGTACTTC. The chain employs TRBV29-1 and TRBJ2-7; no clear D gene. The CDR3 spans 14 residues. Trimming took 7 bases from V and 4 from J, leaving 20 bases between them. Germline V gene sequence: CDR1 SQVTM, CDR2 ANQGSEA.

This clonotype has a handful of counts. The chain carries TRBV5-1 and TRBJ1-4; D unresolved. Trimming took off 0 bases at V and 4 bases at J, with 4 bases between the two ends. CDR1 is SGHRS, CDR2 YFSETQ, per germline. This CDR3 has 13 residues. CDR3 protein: CASSLDSNEKLFF. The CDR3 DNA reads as TGCGCCAGCAGCTTGGACAGTAATGAAAAACTGTTTTTT.

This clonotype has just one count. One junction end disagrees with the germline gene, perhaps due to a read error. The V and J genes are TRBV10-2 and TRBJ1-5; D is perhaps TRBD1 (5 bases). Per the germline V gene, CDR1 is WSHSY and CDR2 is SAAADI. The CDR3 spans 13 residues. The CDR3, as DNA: TGCGCCACCAGTCGGCAGGGAGATCAGCCCCAGCATTTT. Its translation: CATSRQGDQPQHF.

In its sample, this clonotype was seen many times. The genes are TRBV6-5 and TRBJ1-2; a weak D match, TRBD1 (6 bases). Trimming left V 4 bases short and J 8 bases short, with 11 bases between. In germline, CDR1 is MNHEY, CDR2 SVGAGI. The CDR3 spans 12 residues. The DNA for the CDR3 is TGTGCCAGCAGTTCCCTACAGGGAGGCTACACCTTC. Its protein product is CASSSLQGGYTF.

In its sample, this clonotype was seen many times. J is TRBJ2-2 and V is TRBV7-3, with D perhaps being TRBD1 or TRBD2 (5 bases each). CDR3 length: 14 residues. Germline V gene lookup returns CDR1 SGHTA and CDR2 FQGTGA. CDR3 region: CASSGTVNTGELFF. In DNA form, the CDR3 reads TGTGCAAGCTCCGGGACGGTGAACACCGGGGAGCTGTTTTTT.

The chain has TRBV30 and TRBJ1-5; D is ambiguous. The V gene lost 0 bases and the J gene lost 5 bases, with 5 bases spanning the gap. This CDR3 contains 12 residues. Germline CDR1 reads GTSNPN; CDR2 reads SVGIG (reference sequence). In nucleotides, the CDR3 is TGTGCCTGGAGTGTACGCGATCAGCCCCAGCATTTT. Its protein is CAWSVRDQPQHF.

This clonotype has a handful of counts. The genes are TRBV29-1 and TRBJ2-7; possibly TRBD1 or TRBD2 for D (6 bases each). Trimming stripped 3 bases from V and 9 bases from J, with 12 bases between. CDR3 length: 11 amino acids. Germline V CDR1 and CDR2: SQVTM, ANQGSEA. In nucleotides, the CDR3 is TGCAGCGTTGACGAGGGGGGTAGGCAGTACTTC. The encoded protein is CSVDEGGRQYF.

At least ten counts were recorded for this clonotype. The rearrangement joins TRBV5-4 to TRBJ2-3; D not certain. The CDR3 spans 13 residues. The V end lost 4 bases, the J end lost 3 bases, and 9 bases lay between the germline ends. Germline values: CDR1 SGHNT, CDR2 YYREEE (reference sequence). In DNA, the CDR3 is TGTGCCAGCAGCGTAAAGAGTACAGATACGCAGTATTTT. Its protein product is CASSVKSTDTQYF. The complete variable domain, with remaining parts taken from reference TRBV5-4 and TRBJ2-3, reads ETGVTQSPTHLIKTRGQQVTLRCSSQSGHNTVSWYQQALGQGPQFIFQYYREEENGRGNFPPRFSGLQFPNYSSELNVNALELDDSALYLCASSVKSTDTQYFGPGTRLTVL.